This T cell receptor beta chain came from a study of cytomegalovirus exposure and HLA in healthy donors. Study context: A prior study identified over 100 million unique TCR beta sequences from about 179 million T cells. Among over 350 genotyped donors, around 81% fell in the Caucasian-associated ancestry cluster.

Study outcomes and limitations: High specificity and sensitivity for cytomegalovirus status were reported for the classifier. Information on immune exposure was restricted to one variable (CMV serostatus).

The PCR had 60 Vbeta and 13 Jbeta primers. Clones were sequenced by immunoSEQ multiplex PCR, and TCRdb holds only the in-frame ones, with some missing. The table records fewer than 200,000 clones, roughly two thirds of them present only once. Worth noting for this clone: Its antigen is undetermined.

V lost 6 bases to trimming and J lost 5 bases, with 16 bases between them. Germline CDR1 reads SEHNR; CDR2 reads FQNEAQ (reference sequence). CDR3 length: 14 amino acids. Material: PBMCs. The receptor comes from a woman aged 25 to 39 in good health and CMV-seronegative. The chain employs TRBV7-9 and TRBJ2-5; TRBD1 might be the D (6 bases). The CDR3 bases are TGTGCCAGCAGTCACAGGTCCCAGGGGGAGACCCAGTACTTC. Amino acid sequence: CASSHRSQGETQYF.